Listed below are T cell receptor beta chains from one sample, sequenced in a study of blood T cell repertoires in COVID-19. The table came from immunoSEQ multiplex PCR; TCRdb's copy has only in-frame clones and leaves some out. The table records over 50,000 clones, roughly 80% of them present only once. The specimen sequenced was peripheral blood. All receptors come from a man in his 70s with acute or convalescent COVID-19. Each CDR3 is given with its conserved first and last residue. Fields, in order: V gene, D gene, clone size, J gene, CDR3 DNA, CDR3 protein. The D gene is left open where the match is weak. Not all rows give a size; the values are once, few, many and, for expanded clones, a class.

V: TRBV2; D: .; size: .; J: TRBJ1-2; DNA: TGTGCCAGCACCCGACAGATTAACTATGGCTACACCTTC; CDR3: CASTRQINYGYTF
V: TRBV5-1; D: TRBD1; size: .; J: TRBJ1-3; DNA: TGCGCCAGCAGCAGACAGGGGACCCGTGGAAACACCATATATTTT; CDR3: CASSRQGTRGNTIYF
V: TRBV9; D: .; size: .; J: TRBJ1-6; DNA: TGTGCCAGCAGCCGGAGGGGTTCAGGGAAAGAGGTGGGAGCTTCACCCCTCCACTTT; CDR3: CASSRRGSGKEVGASPLHF
V: TRBV16; D: .; size: .; J: TRBJ1-2; DNA: TGTGCCAGCAGCCAATTAGGACAGTCCTATGGCTACACCTTC; CDR3: CASSQLGQSYGYTF
V: TRBV6-5; D: .; size: .; J: TRBJ2-7; DNA: TGTGCCAGCAGTTCCCTGACAGGTTACGAGCAGTACTTC; CDR3: CASSSLTGYEQYF
V: TRBV28; D: TRBD2; size: .; J: TRBJ2-5; DNA: TGTGCCAGCAGTTCGGGACTAGCGGGGATCGGGGAGACCCAGTACTTC; CDR3: CASSSGLAGIGETQYF
V: TRBV5-1; D: .; size: .; J: TRBJ2-2; DNA: TGCGCCAGCAGCTTGGGACAGACCGGGGAGCTGTTTTTT; CDR3: CASSLGQTGELFF
V: TRBV9; D: TRBD2; size: .; J: TRBJ2-7; DNA: TGTGCCAGCAGCGTAGCTAGCGGGGCACCCTACGAGCAGTACTTC; CDR3: CASSVASGAPYEQYF
V: TRBV5-1; D: TRBD2; size: .; J: TRBJ2-4; DNA: TGCGCCAGCAGCTATAGCGGGGAAAACATTCAGTACTTC; CDR3: CASSYSGENIQYF
V: TRBV7-7; D: TRBD1; size: .; J: TRBJ2-1; DNA: TGTGCTAGCAGCTCGAAGGCGGGACAGGCCATGAATGAGCAGTTCTTC; CDR3: CASSSKAGQAMNEQFF
V: TRBV10-1; D: .; size: .; J: TRBJ2-3; DNA: TGCGCCAGCAGTGAGTCATCGGGGATCCGGCACACAGATACGCAGTATTTT; CDR3: CASSESSGIRHTDTQYF
V: TRBV5-5; D: TRBD2; size: once; J: TRBJ2-1; DNA: TGTGCCAGCAGCCCGGGACTAGCGGGGAACTACAATGAGCAGTTCTTC; CDR3: CASSPGLAGNYNEQFF
V: TRBV5-4; D: TRBD1; size: .; J: TRBJ2-7; DNA: TGTGCCAGCAGCTCCCCACCGGGACAGGGGTTGAACGAGCAGTACTTC; CDR3: CASSSPPGQGLNEQYF
V: TRBV5-1; D: .; size: .; J: TRBJ2-1; DNA: TGCGCCAGCAGCGAGAACCAGGGTAACTACAATGAGCAGTTCTTC; CDR3: CASSENQGNYNEQFF
V: TRBV15; D: TRBD1; size: .; J: TRBJ2-7; DNA: TGTGCCACCAGCCTCCGGACAGGGAGCTCCTACGAGCAGTACTTC; CDR3: CATSLRTGSSYEQYF
V: TRBV19; D: .; size: .; J: TRBJ2-5; DNA: TGTGCCAGTAGTGACTGGACGGACTCCCAAGAGACCCAGTACTTC; CDR3: CASSDWTDSQETQYF
V: TRBV5-1; D: TRBD2; size: once; J: TRBJ2-7; DNA: TGCGCCAGCAGCTTGGCGGCGGGGGTGGAGTACGAGCAGTACTTC; CDR3: CASSLAAGVEYEQYF
V: TRBV5-1; D: .; size: .; J: TRBJ2-5; DNA: TGCGCCAGCAGCTTCTGGGCTAGGGGAGGCAAAAAAGAGACCCAGTACTTC; CDR3: CASSFWARGGKKETQYF
V: TRBV7-9; D: .; size: .; J: TRBJ1-2; DNA: TGTGCCAGCAGCTTGCAGGGTATCGGAAGCTACACCTTC; CDR3: CASSLQGIGSYTF
V: TRBV2; D: .; size: medium-sized; J: TRBJ1-5; DNA: TGTGCCAGCAGCCCCTTGCGGGGCGAGGGCAATCAGCCCCAGCATTTT; CDR3: CASSPLRGEGNQPQHF
V: TRBV7-9; D: TRBD1; size: few; J: TRBJ1-1; DNA: TGTGCCAGCAGCACCCGGACAGGGGGGCATACTGAAGCTTTCTTT; CDR3: CASSTRTGGHTEAFF
V: TRBV6-6; D: TRBD1; size: few; J: TRBJ1-5; DNA: TGTGCCAGCAGTCGGGAGCGCGAGGGGGCTGGGAATCAGCCCCAGCATTTT; CDR3: CASSREREGAGNQPQHF
V: TRBV3-1/TRBV3-2; D: .; size: .; J: TRBJ2-7; DNA: TGTGCCAGCAGCCAAGATTTAAACAGGGGGGGTACCGAGCAGTACTTC; CDR3: CASSQDLNRGGTEQYF
V: TRBV7-2; D: TRBD2; size: .; J: TRBJ2-5; DNA: TGTGCCAGCAGCTTATATCGGCTAGCGGGGGCACACCAAGAGACCCAGTACTTC; CDR3: CASSLYRLAGAHQETQYF
V: TRBV29-1; D: TRBD1; size: .; J: TRBJ1-1; DNA: TGCAGCTCCCTGGACAGGGGGGGTGAAGCTTTCTTT; CDR3: CSSLDRGGEAFF
V: TRBV5-1; D: TRBD2; size: .; J: TRBJ2-5; DNA: TGCGCCAGCAGCTTGGATGCGACTAGCGGGGGGACACAAGAGACCCAGTACTTC; CDR3: CASSLDATSGGTQETQYF
V: TRBV6-2/TRBV6-3; D: TRBD1; size: .; J: TRBJ2-2; DNA: TGTGCCAGCAGTGAGTGGACAGGGGGGAACACCGGGGAGCTGTTTTTT; CDR3: CASSEWTGGNTGELFF
V: TRBV29-1; D: .; size: .; J: TRBJ1-6; DNA: TGCAGCGTTGGAATAGGGGGACGTAGTTCACCCCTCCACTTT; CDR3: CSVGIGGRSSPLHF
V: TRBV6-5; D: .; size: .; J: TRBJ1-2; DNA: TGTGCCAGCAGTCGCGTAGGGGCTGGCTACACCTTC; CDR3: CASSRVGAGYTF
V: TRBV7-9; D: .; size: .; J: TRBJ2-3; DNA: TGTGCCAGCAGCTTCGGGGGGCCAGATACGCAGTATTTT; CDR3: CASSFGGPDTQYF
V: TRBV18; D: .; size: .; J: TRBJ1-5; DNA: TGTGCCAGCTCACCGACACGACAGTCCTATAGCAATCAGCCCCAGCATTTT; CDR3: CASSPTRQSYSNQPQHF
V: TRBV23-1; D: TRBD2; size: .; J: TRBJ2-2; DNA: TGCGCCAGCAGTGATCGGGGGGGGCGGAACACCGGGGAGCTGTTTTTT; CDR3: CASSDRGGRNTGELFF
V: TRBV5-8; D: .; size: .; J: TRBJ1-2; DNA: TGTGCCAGCAGCTTGGTGGGGGCGCGGGGCTACACCTTC; CDR3: CASSLVGARGYTF
V: TRBV18; D: .; size: .; J: TRBJ2-5; DNA: TGTGCCAGCTCACCAGACATGGCAGGGATTTTTGAGACCCAGTACTTC; CDR3: CASSPDMAGIFETQYF
V: TRBV4-2; D: TRBD2; size: .; J: TRBJ2-4; DNA: TGTGCCAGCAGCTACGGACTAGCGGGGGGACCTACCGAAAACATTCAGTACTTC; CDR3: CASSYGLAGGPTENIQYF
V: TRBV6-4; D: .; size: .; J: TRBJ1-5; DNA: TGTGCCAGCAGGGAGACTCCATATAGCAATCAGCCCCAGCATTTT; CDR3: CASRETPYSNQPQHF
V: TRBV5-1; D: .; size: few; J: TRBJ2-2; DNA: TGCGCCAGCAGCTTGGGGGCCTACCCCGGGGAGCTGTTTTTT; CDR3: CASSLGAYPGELFF
V: TRBV29-1; D: .; size: .; J: TRBJ2-3; DNA: TGCAGCGCCATGACATGGTTCACAGATACGCAGTATTTT; CDR3: CSAMTWFTDTQYF
V: TRBV2; D: TRBD2; size: .; J: TRBJ2-7; DNA: TGTGCCACCCAGGGGGTAGCGGGGGGCCCTCCCTACGAGCAGTACTTC; CDR3: CATQGVAGGPPYEQYF
V: TRBV5-1; D: .; size: once; J: TRBJ1-2; DNA: TGCGCCAGCAGCCCCCTACTCAGAACCGTAGGGGATAATGGCTACACCTTC; CDR3: CASSPLLRTVGDNGYTF
V: TRBV12-3/TRBV12-4; D: .; size: .; J: TRBJ1-2; DNA: TGTGCCAGCAGCGTGGACAGAGGATATGGCTACACCTTC; CDR3: CASSVDRGYGYTF
V: TRBV10-3; D: .; size: .; J: TRBJ1-1; DNA: TGTGCCATCAGACAGGGATTGAACACTGAAGCTTTCTTT; CDR3: CAIRQGLNTEAFF
V: TRBV7-8; D: TRBD2; size: .; J: TRBJ2-3; DNA: TGTGCCAGCAGCCGGGCGGGGGAAGATACGCAGTATTTT; CDR3: CASSRAGEDTQYF
V: TRBV20-1; D: .; size: .; J: TRBJ2-3; DNA: TGCAGTGCTAGTAGACAGGCCACAGATACGCAGTATTTT; CDR3: CSASRQATDTQYF
V: TRBV25-1; D: .; size: .; J: TRBJ1-1; DNA: TGTGCCAGCAGTGGAGCGCCAGGGCCATCGAACACTGAAGCTTTCTTT; CDR3: CASSGAPGPSNTEAFF
V: TRBV7-8; D: .; size: .; J: TRBJ2-7; DNA: TGTGCCAGCAGCTCAACAGGGATCTACGAGCAGTACTTC; CDR3: CASSSTGIYEQYF
V: TRBV5-4; D: .; size: .; J: TRBJ2-6; DNA: TGTGCCAGCAGCTTGGACTCCCTACCTGGGGCCAACGTCCTGACTTTC; CDR3: CASSLDSLPGANVLTF
V: TRBV19; D: TRBD2; size: .; J: TRBJ2-7; DNA: TGTGCCAGTAGTATAGCGTTGATGGGGGGGACCTACGAGCAGTACTTC; CDR3: CASSIALMGGTYEQYF
V: TRBV5-5; D: .; size: .; J: TRBJ1-2; DNA: TGTGCCAGCAACCTAAGGGACTATTGGGGCTACACCTTC; CDR3: CASNLRDYWGYTF
V: TRBV6-5; D: .; size: once; J: TRBJ1-2; DNA: TGTGCCAGCAGCGGCAATCGGGGTCCTGACTATGGCTACACCTTC; CDR3: CASSGNRGPDYGYTF
V: TRBV3-1/TRBV3-2; D: TRBD1; size: .; J: TRBJ1-2; DNA: TGTGCCAGCAGCCACCTGGGACAGGCCGAAGGCTACACCTTC; CDR3: CASSHLGQAEGYTF